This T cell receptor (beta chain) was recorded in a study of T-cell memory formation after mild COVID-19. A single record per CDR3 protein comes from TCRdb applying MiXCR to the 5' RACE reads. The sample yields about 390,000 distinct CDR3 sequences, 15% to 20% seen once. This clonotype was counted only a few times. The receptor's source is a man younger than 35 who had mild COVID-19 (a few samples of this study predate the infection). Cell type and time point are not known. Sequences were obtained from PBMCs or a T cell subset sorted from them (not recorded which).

The CDR3 DNA sequence: TGTGCCAGCAGCCGGACAGGGTGGAATCAGCCCCAGCATTTT. Its translation is CASSRTGWNQPQHF. The genes are TRBV7-6 and TRBJ1-5; 8 bases agree with TRBD1. This CDR3 is 14 amino acids long. The ends lost 5 bases at V and 4 bases at J; junction bases unmatched: 4. CDR1 SGHVS and CDR2 FNYEAQ come from the germline V gene.